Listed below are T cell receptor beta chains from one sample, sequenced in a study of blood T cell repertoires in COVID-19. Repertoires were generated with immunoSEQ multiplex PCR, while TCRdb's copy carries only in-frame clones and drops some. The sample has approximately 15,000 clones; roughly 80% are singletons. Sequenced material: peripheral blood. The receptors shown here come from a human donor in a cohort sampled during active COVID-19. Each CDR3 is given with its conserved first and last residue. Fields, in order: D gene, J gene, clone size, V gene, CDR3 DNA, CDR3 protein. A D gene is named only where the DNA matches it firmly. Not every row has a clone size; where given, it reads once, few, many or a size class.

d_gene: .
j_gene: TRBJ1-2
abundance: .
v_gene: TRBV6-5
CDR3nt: TGTGCCAGCAGTTCCCTAGGGGTGACGGCCGACTATGGCTACACCTTC
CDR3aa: CASSSLGVTADYGYTF

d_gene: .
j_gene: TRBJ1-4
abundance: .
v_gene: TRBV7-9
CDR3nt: TGTGCCAGCAGCTCAGGGGACCTTAATGAAAAACTGTTTTTT
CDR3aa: CASSSGDLNEKLFF

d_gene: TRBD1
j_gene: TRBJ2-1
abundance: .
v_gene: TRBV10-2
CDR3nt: TGCGCCAGCAGTGAGGGGGACAGTACCTACAATGAGCAGTTCTTC
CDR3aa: CASSEGDSTYNEQFF

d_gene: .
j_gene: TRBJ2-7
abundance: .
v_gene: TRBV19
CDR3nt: TGTGCCAGTAGTATAGGGGGGGATTCTTTCGAGCAGTACTTC
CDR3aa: CASSIGGDSFEQYF

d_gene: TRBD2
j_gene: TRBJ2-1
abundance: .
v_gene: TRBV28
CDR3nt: TGTGCCAGCAGTCCATTGGGACTAGCGGGAAACGAGCAGTTCTTC
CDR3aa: CASSPLGLAGNEQFF

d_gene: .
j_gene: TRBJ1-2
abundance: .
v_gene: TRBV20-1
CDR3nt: TGCAGTGCTAGTTATACAGGGACCTATGGCTACACCTTC
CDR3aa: CSASYTGTYGYTF

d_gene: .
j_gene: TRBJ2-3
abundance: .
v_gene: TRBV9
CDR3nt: TGTGCCAGCAGCCTCTCCTTGGCGGTCACAGATACGCAGTATTTT
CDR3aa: CASSLSLAVTDTQYF

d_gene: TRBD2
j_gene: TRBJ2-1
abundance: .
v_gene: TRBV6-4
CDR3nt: TGTGCCAGCAGTACTCGGGGGGGGTACAATGAGCAGTTCTTC
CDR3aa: CASSTRGGYNEQFF

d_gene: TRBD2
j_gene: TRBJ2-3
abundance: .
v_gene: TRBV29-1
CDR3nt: TGCAGCGTTGGACTAGCGGGGGGCTCAGATACGCAGTATTTT
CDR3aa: CSVGLAGGSDTQYF

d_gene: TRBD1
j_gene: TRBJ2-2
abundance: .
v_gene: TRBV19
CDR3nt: TGTGCCAGTAGTAATGAGGGGGCGCTTGCCGGGGAGCTGTTTTTT
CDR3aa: CASSNEGALAGELFF

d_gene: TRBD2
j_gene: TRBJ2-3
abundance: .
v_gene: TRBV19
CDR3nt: TGTGCCAGTAGTAGACTAGCGGGGGGAGATACGCAGTATTTT
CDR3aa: CASSRLAGGDTQYF

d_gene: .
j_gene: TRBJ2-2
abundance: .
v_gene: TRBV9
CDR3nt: TGTGCCAGCAGCGTAGGGGAGGCTAGGGGCGCCGCCGGGGAGCTGTTTTTT
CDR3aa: CASSVGEARGAAGELFF

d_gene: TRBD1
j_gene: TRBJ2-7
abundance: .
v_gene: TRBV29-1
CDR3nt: TGCAGCGTTGCCAGCAGGGGGAACGAGCAGTACTTC
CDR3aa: CSVASRGNEQYF

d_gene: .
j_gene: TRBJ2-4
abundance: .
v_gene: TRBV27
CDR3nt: TGTGCCAGCAGCTCGGCGGGCGGAGGAGCCAAAAACATTCAGTACTTC
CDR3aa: CASSSAGGGAKNIQYF

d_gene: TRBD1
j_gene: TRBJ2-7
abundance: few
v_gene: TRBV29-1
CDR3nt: TGCAGCGGACGACAGGGGGACGAGCAGTACTTC
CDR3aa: CSGRQGDEQYF

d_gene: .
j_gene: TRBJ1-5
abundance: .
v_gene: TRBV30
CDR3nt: TGTGCCTGGAGTGTACAGGATAATCAGCCCCAGCATTTT
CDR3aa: CAWSVQDNQPQHF

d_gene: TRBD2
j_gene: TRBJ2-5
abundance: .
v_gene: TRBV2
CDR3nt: TGTGCCAGCAGAAACCGGGAGGGCGGGGAGACCCAGTACTTC
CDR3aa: CASRNREGGETQYF

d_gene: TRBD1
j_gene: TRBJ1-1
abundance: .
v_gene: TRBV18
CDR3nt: TGTGCCAGCTCTCTTTCGACAGGGAGTGGGAAGAACACTGAAGCTTTCTTT
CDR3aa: CASSLSTGSGKNTEAFF